This T cell receptor (beta chain) comes out of a study of cytomegalovirus exposure and HLA in healthy donors. Overall study context: HLA-typed donors were the source of around 87 million unique TCRs, which an early data release held.

Study-wide findings and caveats: The authors later linked a missense DCLRE1C variant to TCR beta V- and J-gene trimming. Cytomegalovirus status, reportedly, was diagnosed with high specificity and sensitivity by the classifier.

Vbeta (60) and Jbeta (13) primers were used in the PCR. The assay was immunoSEQ multiplex PCR, and TCRdb's table has in-frame clones only and misses some. The top ten hold around 1.3% of the sample, which has fewer than 120,000 clones, about three quarters seen once. The CDR3 is made up of 14 amino acids. CDR1 SGHTA and CDR2 FQGNSA come from the germline V gene. The germline V and J ends were trimmed by 5 bases and 0 bases, with 10 bases remaining between them. As concerns this clone: Its antigen is as yet unknown.

Sequencing input: PBMCs. The chain is built from TRBV7-2 and TRBJ1-2, with TRBD1 as a possible D gene (6 bases). This clonotype was sampled from a woman aged 25-40 years in good health and CMV-seronegative. CDR3 sequence: CASSVDRTNYGYTF. The CDR3 DNA is TGTGCCAGCAGCGTCGACAGGACTAACTATGGCTACACCTTC.